This entry lists 5 T cell receptor beta chains sequenced from one sample in a study of CD8 T cells in ankylosing spondylitis. Each CDR3 protein gets one entry after TCRdb re-called the 5' RACE reads with MiXCR. The profile shows 250,000 to 350,000 distinct CDR3 sequences, around 19% of them singletons. Sequencing was done on a sample of blood, either unsorted or a sorted T cell fraction (not recorded which). The receptor set was obtained from a male donor with ankylosing spondylitis or in good health (not recorded which).

The table lists this clonotype with a few counts. V and J are TRBV3-1 and TRBJ1-6; possibly TRBD1 for D (5 bases). This CDR3 spans 15 amino acids. V lost 3 bases to trimming and J lost 7 bases, with 13 bases between them. The germline V gene has CDR1 LGHDT and CDR2 YNNKEL (reference sequence). In DNA, the CDR3 is TGTGCCAGCAGCCATAGTGGGGGAAGAAATTCACCCCTCCACTTT. It codes for CASSHSGGRNSPLHF.

This clonotype was counted only a few times. This rearrangement joins TRBV12-3 or TRBV12-4 to TRBJ2-5; 8 nucleotides agree with TRBD1. The CDR3 is 16 residues long. V was clipped by 5 bases and J by 4 bases; unmatched bases: 12. CDR3: CASSRGQGAFGETQYF. For the CDR3, the DNA is TGTGCCAGCAGTCGCGGGCAGGGGGCCTTCGGAGAGACCCAGTACTTC.

This clonotype has just a few counts. The J gene is TRBJ2-5, the V gene TRBV9, with 9 bases identical to TRBD2. Trimming removed 0 bases from V and 2 bases from J; junction bases left unmatched: 8. The germline CDR1 and CDR2 sequences are SGDLS and YYNGEE. The CDR3 sequence is 17 residues long. The CDR3 here is CASSVARTSALQETQYF. The CDR3 DNA follows: TGTGCCAGCAGCGTAGCAAGGACTAGCGCGTTACAAGAGACCCAGTACTTC.

The J gene is TRBJ2-6, the V gene TRBV3-1; a possible D gene is TRBD2 (5 bases). With 1 base removed from V and 1 base from J, the gap between germline ends came to 5 bases. The CDR3 loop spans 15 amino acids. Germline CDR1 is LGHDT and CDR2 is YNNKEL (reference sequence). The CDR3 protein is CASSQAGSGANVLTF. Here the CDR3 DNA reads TGTGCCAGCAGCCAAGCGGGGTCTGGGGCCAACGTCCTGACTTTC.

The chain has TRBV20-1 and TRBJ2-3; D is possibly TRBD2 (5 bases). The CDR3 contains 15 residues. With 1 base removed from V and 2 bases from J, the gap between germline ends came to 13 bases. The germline gives CDR1 DFQATT, CDR2 SNEGSKA (reference sequence). This CDR3 is CSARVASSATDTQYF. In DNA form, the CDR3 reads TGCAGTGCTAGAGTGGCTAGCTCCGCCACAGATACGCAGTATTTT.